This T cell receptor (beta chain) came from a study of human T cells and chemical hapten exposure. Germline V gives CDR1 SGHKS, CDR2 YYEKEE (reference sequence). CDR3 length: 16 amino acids. V dropped 0 bases and J dropped 7; count of bases not matched to a gene: 12. Using its own MiXCR run on the RACE reads, TCRdb lists one record per CDR3 protein. The sample records tens of thousands of distinct CDR3 sequences, around 7% being singletons. This clonotype was counted many times. The time point denotes: patch test 1, 2 weeks after DPC sensitization. Treatment specified: therapeutic diphenylcyclopropenone sensitization with weekly scalp DPC. Staff drew blood before applying each patch test.

The clonotype comes from a woman aged 30 to 39 with alopecia areata. Some clones in this sample may be carry-over from other donors' samples. The chain recombines TRBV5-5 with TRBJ2-7; TRBD1 matches at 8 bases. The material sequenced was whole blood, taken in connection with sensitization to the hapten diphenylcyclopropenone (DPC). The chain's CDR3 is CASSLAPQGASGEQYF. The CDR3 DNA follows: TGTGCCAGCAGCTTGGCCCCGCAGGGGGCATCGGGGGAGCAGTACTTC. The whole variable domain, filled in from reference TRBV5-5 and TRBJ2-7, reads DAGVTQSPTHLIKTRGQQVTLRCSPISGHKSVSWYQQVLGQGPQFIFQYYEKEERGRGNFPDRFSARQFPNYSSELNVNALLLGDSALYLCASSLAPQGASGEQYFGPGTRLTVT.